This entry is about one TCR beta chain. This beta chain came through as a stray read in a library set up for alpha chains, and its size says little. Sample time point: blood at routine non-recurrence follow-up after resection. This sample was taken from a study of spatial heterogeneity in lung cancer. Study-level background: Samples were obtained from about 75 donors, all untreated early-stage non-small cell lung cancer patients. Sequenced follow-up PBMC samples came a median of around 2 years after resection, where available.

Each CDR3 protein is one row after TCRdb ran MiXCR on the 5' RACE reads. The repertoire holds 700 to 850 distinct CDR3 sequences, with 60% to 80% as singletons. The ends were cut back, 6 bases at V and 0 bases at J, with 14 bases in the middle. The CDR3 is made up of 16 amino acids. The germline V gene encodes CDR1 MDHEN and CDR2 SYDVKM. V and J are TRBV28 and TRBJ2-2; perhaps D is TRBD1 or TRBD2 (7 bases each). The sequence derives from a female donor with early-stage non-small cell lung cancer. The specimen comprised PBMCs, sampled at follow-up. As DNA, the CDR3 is TGTGCCAGCAGCGAACAGGGGAGGGCGAACACCGGGGAGCTGTTTTTT. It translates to CASSEQGRANTGELFF.